Shown below are 20 T cell receptor beta chains from a single sample sequenced in a study of control samples from healthy donors and cancer patients. Sequenced by immunoSEQ multiplex PCR; TCRdb stores in-frame clones only, minus some. This sample carries around 75,000 clones, about 87% of them seen once, and the ten largest clones take 25% to 35%. The specimen was blood. The source of these receptors is a middle-aged man in good health.

The chain uses TRBV28 and TRBJ2-7, with TRBD1 matching over 10 bases. The length of the CDR3 is 15 residues. CDR1 and CDR2 from the germline V gene are MDHEN and SYDVKM. After removal of 5 bases from V and 5 bases from J, the junction contained 9 bases not matched to a gene. The CDR3 loop reads CASSPIRDRGHEQYF. The CDR3, as DNA: TGTGCCAGCAGTCCCATCCGGGACAGGGGCCACGAGCAGTACTTC. The full variable domain, rest sourced from reference TRBV28 and TRBJ2-7, is DVKVTQSSRYLVKRTGEKVFLECVQDMDHENMFWYRQDPGLGLRLIYFSYDVKMKEKGDIPEGYSVSREKKERFSLILESASTNQTSMYLCASSPIRDRGHEQYFGPGTRLTVT.

This clone was counted once. V gene TRBV7-2 combines with J gene TRBJ1-6; D is unclear. The CDR3 covers 16 residues. Trimming left V 0 bases short and J 4 bases short, with 10 bases between. The germline V gene has CDR1 SGHTA and CDR2 FQGNSA. CDR3 in amino acids: CASSLAVSHYNSPLHF. The CDR3 region has the DNA TGTGCCAGCAGCTTAGCGGTCAGTCATTATAATTCACCCCTCCACTTT.

Written as DNA, the CDR3 is TGTGCCAGCAGTTATTGGGGCCCCACCGGGGAGCTGTTTTTT. Its translation: CASSYWGPTGELFF. The genes are TRBV6-5 and TRBJ2-2; D may be TRBD1 (5 bases). V was clipped by 3 bases and J by 4 bases, with 9 bases between them. The CDR3 is 14 amino acids. Germline V CDR1 and CDR2: MNHEY, SVGAGI.

V and J are TRBV10-3 and TRBJ1-2; 7 nucleotides match TRBD1. Looked up from germline, CDR1 is ENHRY and CDR2 is SYGVKD. The CDR3 is made up of 14 amino acids. V gave up 2 bases and J gave up 8 bases; unmatched junction bases: 8. CDR3 sequence: CAISEVGTDIGYTF. The CDR3, as DNA: TGTGCCATCAGTGAGGTGGGGACAGATATCGGCTACACCTTC.

This rearrangement joins TRBV30 to TRBJ2-2; D remains ambiguous. This CDR3 is 14 amino acids long. The germline CDR1 and CDR2 sequences are GTSNPN and SVGIG (reference sequence). V shed 0 bases and J shed 5 bases, with 10 bases lying between them. CDR3 in amino acids: CAWSVLPATGELFF. For the CDR3, the DNA is TGTGCCTGGAGTGTACTTCCAGCAACCGGGGAGCTGTTTTTT.

The CDR3 protein is CASSADYNTGELFF. The CDR3 DNA is TGTGCCAGCAGCGCGGACTATAACACCGGGGAGCTGTTTTTT. The chain carries TRBV11-2 and TRBJ2-2; the D gene is possibly TRBD2 (6 bases). Trimming took off 5 bases at V and 2 bases at J, with 9 bases between the two ends. Germline loops: CDR1 SGHAT, CDR2 FQNNGV. This CDR3 has 14 amino acids.

The chain carries TRBV24-1 and TRBJ1-4; no firm D call. The CDR3 loop spans 15 amino acids. The V gene's germline CDR1 is KGHDR and CDR2 SFDVKD. V lost 4 bases to trimming and J lost 4 bases, with 12 bases between them. The CDR3: CATSDSTGLNEKLFF. CDR3 nucleotide sequence: TGTGCCACCAGTGACTCGACCGGACTTAATGAAAAACTGTTTTTT.

The chain couples TRBV10-3 to TRBJ2-1; 8 nucleotides align to TRBD2. The germline V gene has CDR1 ENHRY and CDR2 SYGVKD. CDR3 length: 15 residues. The junction had 6 bases not matched to a gene; V was cut back by 4 bases and J by 4 bases. The CDR3 is CAISVGAGAYNEQFF. The CDR3 coding sequence is TGTGCCATCAGTGTAGGAGCGGGAGCATACAATGAGCAGTTCTTC.

The rearrangement uses TRBV5-1 and TRBJ1-4; tentatively, D is TRBD1 (6 bases). The V end was cut by 0 bases, the J end by 5 bases, with 11 bases between. The CDR3 spans 15 residues. CDR1 is SGHRS, CDR2 YFSETQ, per germline. CDR3 in DNA: TGCGCCAGCAGCTTGGATGGCAGGGGAAATGAAAAACTGTTTTTT. It encodes CASSLDGRGNEKLFF.

The chain recombines TRBV7-3 with TRBJ2-2, with 7 positions matching TRBD2. Germline CDR1 SGHTA, CDR2 FQGTGA. The CDR3 is 14 residues long. Unmatched junction bases numbered 3, after V lost 3 bases and J lost 5 bases. The CDR3 region has the DNA TGTGCCAGCAGCTTTCGGGGAGGGACCGGGGAGCTGTTTTTT. Translated, it gives CASSFRGGTGELFF. The entire variable domain, with the rest obtained from reference TRBV7-3 and TRBJ2-2, is as follows: GAGVSQTPSNKVTEKGKYVELRCDPISGHTALYWYRQSLGQGPEFLIYFQGTGAADDSGLPNDRFFAVRPEGSVSTLKIQRTERGDSAVYLCASSFRGGTGELFFGEGSRLTVL.

V usage is TRBV12-3 or TRBV12-4 and J usage is TRBJ1-1, with unresolved D. Between the trimmed V and J ends, which lost 2 bases and 4 bases, there was a span of 8 bases. The CDR3 contains 13 residues. CDR3 region: CASSLKEGTEAFF. The CDR3 nucleotides read TGTGCCAGCAGTTTAAAGGAGGGCACTGAAGCTTTCTTT.

The CDR3 sequence: CSVGDVRDTEAFF. Here the CDR3 DNA reads TGCAGCGTTGGGGACGTCCGGGACACTGAAGCTTTCTTT. The chain employs TRBV29-1 and TRBJ1-1; D is possibly TRBD1 (5 bases). Per the germline V gene, CDR1 is SQVTM and CDR2 is ANQGSEA. Trimming left V 4 bases short and J 3 bases short, with 12 bases between. This CDR3 region has 13 residues.

The chain has TRBV28 and TRBJ1-1, with 8 bases that match TRBD1. There are 15 residues in the CDR3. CDR1 and CDR2 (germline): MDHEN, SYDVKM. Trimming at V came to 6 bases and at J to 5 bases, leaving 11 bases not matched to a gene. This chain's CDR3 is CASSTIGQGPTEAFF. As DNA, the CDR3 is TGTGCCAGCAGCACAATAGGACAGGGTCCAACTGAAGCTTTCTTT.

The chain is built from TRBV4-3 and TRBJ2-5; D might be TRBD1 or TRBD2, each matching 5 bases. The CDR3 has 14 amino acids. Germline values: CDR1 LGHNA, CDR2 YSLEER. Trimming left V 0 bases short and J 5 bases short, with 10 bases between. In DNA, the CDR3 is TGCGCCAGCAGCCAAGATACAGGCGGGGAGACCCAGTACTTC. Its protein is CASSQDTGGETQYF.

The rearrangement joins TRBV9 to TRBJ1-6; possible D gene TRBD1, 6 bases. CDR3 length: 17 residues. CDR1 and CDR2 from the germline V gene are SGDLS and YYNGEE. Trimming took 4 bases from V and 1 from J, leaving 15 bases between them. CDR3 nucleotide sequence: TGTGCCAGCAGCCCAGGAGGGGGTGGATCCTATAATTCACCCCTCCACTTT. Its protein product is CASSPGGGGSYNSPLHF.

This clone was seen a handful of times. V and J are TRBV5-1 and TRBJ1-2; D remains ambiguous. This CDR3 spans 15 amino acids. V was pared by 0 bases and J by 1 base, with 10 bases between. CDR1 is SGHRS and CDR2 is YFSETQ in the germline V gene. Written as DNA, the CDR3 is TGCGCCAGCAGCTTGGGGGGTTCGGATAACTATGGCTACACCTTC. Translating gives CASSLGGSDNYGYTF.

CDR3 nucleotides: TGTGCCAGCAGTTACTTAATAGGCCCCAACACCGGGGAGCTGTTTTTT. This gives the protein CASSYLIGPNTGELFF. The rearrangement links TRBV6-2 or TRBV6-3 to TRBJ2-2; D remains ambiguous. The CDR3 length is 16 residues. CDR1 and CDR2 from the germline V gene are MNHEY and SVGEGT. Trimming removed 1 base at V and 2 bases at J, with 11 bases between.

This clone was seen repeatedly, ten times or more. The CDR3 coding sequence is TGTGCCAGCAGTGAAGATAGTAGCGGGTTTTCCTACGAGCAGTACTTC. Encoded protein: CASSEDSSGFSYEQYF. The chain recombines TRBV6-1 with TRBJ2-7; 7 bases fit TRBD2. V dropped 1 base and J dropped 1; count of bases not matched to a gene: 7. CDR1 and CDR2 from the germline V gene are MNHNS and SASEGT. This CDR3 contains 16 residues.

J is TRBJ2-7 and V is TRBV6-2 or TRBV6-3; D ambiguous. Trimming removed 2 bases from V and 8 bases from J, with 7 bases in between. Germline loops: CDR1 MNHEY, CDR2 SVGEGT. CDR3 length: 11 amino acids. The CDR3, as DNA: TGTGCCAGCAGTTACCCAACTCAGCAGTACTTC. Translation gives CASSYPTQQYF.

This chain links TRBV19 with TRBJ2-7; 8 nucleotides match TRBD1. The CDR3 totals 15 residues. Germline V CDR1 and CDR2: LNHDA, SQIVND (reference sequence). The V gene end was trimmed by 1 base and the J gene end by 2 bases; junction bases not matched to a gene: 4. As DNA, the CDR3 is TGTGCCAGTAGTATAGGGGGACAGGCCCCCTACGAGCAGTACTTC. Translated, it gives CASSIGGQAPYEQYF.